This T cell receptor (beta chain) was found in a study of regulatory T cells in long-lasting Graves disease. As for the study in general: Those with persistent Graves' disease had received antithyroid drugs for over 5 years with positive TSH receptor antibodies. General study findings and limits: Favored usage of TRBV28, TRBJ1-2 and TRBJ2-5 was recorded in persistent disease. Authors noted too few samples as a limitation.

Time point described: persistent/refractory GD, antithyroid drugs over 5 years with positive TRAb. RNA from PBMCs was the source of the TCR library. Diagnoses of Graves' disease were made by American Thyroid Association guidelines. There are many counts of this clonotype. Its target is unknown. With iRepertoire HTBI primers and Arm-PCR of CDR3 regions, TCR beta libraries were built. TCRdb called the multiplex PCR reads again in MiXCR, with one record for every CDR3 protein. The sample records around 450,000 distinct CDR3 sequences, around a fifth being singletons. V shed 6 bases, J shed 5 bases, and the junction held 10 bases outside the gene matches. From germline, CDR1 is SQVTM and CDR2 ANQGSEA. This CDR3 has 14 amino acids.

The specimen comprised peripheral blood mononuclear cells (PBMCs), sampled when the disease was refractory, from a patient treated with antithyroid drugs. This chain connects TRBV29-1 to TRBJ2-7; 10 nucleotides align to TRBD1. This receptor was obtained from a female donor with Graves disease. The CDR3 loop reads CSVEGQGKGDEQYF. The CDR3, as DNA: TGCAGCGTCGAGGGACAGGGGAAGGGTGACGAGCAGTACTTC.